These 26 T cell receptor beta chains were all obtained from the same sample, sequenced in a study of CD8+ T cells in alopecia areata. Reverse transcribed after extraction, RNA yielded cDNA as the sequencing template. The data were produced by immunoSEQ multiplex PCR, yet TCRdb's version contains in-frame clones alone and is incomplete. The sample comprises approximately 180,000 clones, over 55% of which are singletons, and approximately 1% rests with the top ten. Treatment defined: oral pan-JAK inhibitor, 5-10 mg twice daily. Sequencing used CD4+ T cells sorted from blood, obtained at week 24, from a patient treated with tofacitinib. The receptors come from a human donor with alopecia areata.

The chain employs TRBV18 and TRBJ2-7; 7 nucleotides align to TRBD2. Unmatched junction bases numbered 5, after V lost 3 bases and J lost 3 bases. CDR3 size: 14 residues. Germline CDR1 reads KGHSH; CDR2 reads LQKENI. CDR3 region: CASSPSGGSYEQYF. In DNA form, the CDR3 reads TGTGCCAGCTCACCTTCGGGGGGAAGCTACGAGCAGTACTTC. The full variable domain, rest sourced from reference TRBV18 and TRBJ2-7, is NAGVMQNPRHLVRRRGQEARLRCSPMKGHSHVYWYRQLPEEGLKFMVYLQKENIIDESGMPKERFSAEFPKEGPSILRIQQVVRGDSAAYFCASSPSGGSYEQYFGPGTRLTVT.

This chain connects TRBV4-3 to TRBJ2-1; the D is unclear. CDR3 length equals 16 residues. V lost 2 bases and J lost 1, with 12 bases in between. CDR1 and CDR2 from the germline V gene are LGHNA and YSLEER. The CDR3: CASSQRADVSYNEQFF. CDR3 nucleotides: TGCGCCAGCAGCCAACGGGCGGACGTTTCCTACAATGAGCAGTTCTTC.

The V call is TRBV7-2, the J call TRBJ2-1, with TRBD2 identical over 8 bases. Looked up from germline, CDR1 is SGHTA and CDR2 is FQGNSA. The J segment lost 4 bases and the V segment lost 4 bases, leaving 3 bases of the junction unmatched. The CDR3 has 14 residues. As DNA, the CDR3 is TGTGCCAGCAGCTCGCGGGGGGTGTACAATGAGCAGTTCTTC. This codes for CASSSRGVYNEQFF.

V is TRBV11-2 and J is TRBJ2-7; 10 nucleotides match TRBD1. This CDR3 is built from 14 residues. The V gene's germline CDR1 is SGHAT and CDR2 FQNNGV. J gave up 2 bases and V 5 bases, and 3 bases lay outside the gene matches. The CDR3 loop is CASSRDRGPYEQYF. As DNA, the CDR3 is TGTGCCAGCAGCCGGGACAGGGGACCCTACGAGCAGTACTTC.

Notes on this clone: A read error may produce the germline difference seen at one junction end. CDR3 sequence reads: CASREGSGADTQYF. CDR3 coding DNA: TGTGCCAGCAGGGAAGGTTCGGGTGCAGATACGCAGTATTTT. The chain links TRBV2 to TRBJ2-3; unclear D gene. Germline V CDR1 and CDR2: SNHLY, FYNNEI. The CDR3 covers 14 residues.

This chain joins TRBV29-1 and TRBJ2-5, with unresolved D. Looked up from germline, CDR1 is SQVTM and CDR2 is ANQGSEA. This CDR3 is 11 amino acids long. V lost 4 bases to trimming and J lost 1 base, with 4 bases between them. CDR3 DNA: TGCAGCGTTGTAGGCCAAGAGACCCAGTACTTC. It codes for CSVVGQETQYF.

This clone was counted once. J is TRBJ1-1 and V is TRBV25-1; D not certain. CDR3 length: 18 residues. V was pared by 4 bases and J by 6 bases, with 27 bases between. The germline CDR1 and CDR2 sequences are MGHDK and SYGVNS. DNA of the CDR3: TGTGCCAGCAGTGTTGACGTCTCTGGACCCACCGGGAGGGCTGAAGCTTTCTTT. Its translation: CASSVDVSGPTGRAEAFF.

The table lists this clone with a few counts. This sequence joins TRBV2 and TRBJ1-2, with a possible D match to TRBD1 (5 bases). Deletions cut 5 bases from V and 4 bases from J, with 14 bases between. CDR3 size: 14 residues. CDR1 is SNHLY, CDR2 FYNNEI, per germline. The CDR3 spells CASSLQGASYGYTF. CDR3 in DNA: TGTGCCAGCAGTCTCCAGGGAGCCAGCTATGGCTACACCTTC. Full variable domain (missing parts from reference TRBV2 and TRBJ1-2): EPEVTQTPSHQVTQMGQEVILRCVPISNHLYFYWYRQILGQKVEFLVSFYNNEISEKSEIFDDQFSVERPDGSNFTLKIRSTKLEDSAMYFCASSLQGASYGYTFGSGTRLTVV.

The chain has TRBV15 and TRBJ2-3, with 8 bases matching TRBD2. The CDR3 is made up of 15 amino acids. Germline V gives CDR1 LNHNV, CDR2 YYDKDF (reference sequence). The V gene end was trimmed by 6 bases and the J gene end by 3 bases; junction bases not matched to a gene: 8. The CDR3 DNA reads as TGTGCCACCAGTGACCAGCGGGGGCCTACAGATACGCAGTATTTT. Its translation is CATSDQRGPTDTQYF.

This clone was observed a handful of times. V usage is TRBV7-2 and J usage is TRBJ1-2; D perhaps matches TRBD1 (6 bases). V was cut by 5 bases and J by 0 bases, with 10 bases left in between. The CDR3 sequence is 14 residues long. The germline CDR1 and CDR2 sequences are SGHTA and FQGNSA. CDR3 amino acids: CASSHDRSNYGYTF. The CDR3 DNA reads as TGTGCCAGCAGCCACGACAGGTCTAACTATGGCTACACCTTC.

The chain has TRBV7-9 and TRBJ2-7; D uncertain. The CDR3 spans 11 residues. V gave up 2 bases and J gave up 5 bases, with 4 bases separating them. In germline, CDR1 is SEHNR, CDR2 FQNEAQ (reference sequence). The CDR3 nucleotides are TGTGCCAGCAGCTTAAGAGACGAGCAGTACTTC. It specifies CASSLRDEQYF.

This clone was seen a few times. The chain recombines TRBV29-1 with TRBJ2-1, with a tentative D call TRBD2 (7 bases). Per the germline V gene, CDR1 is SQVTM and CDR2 is ANQGSEA. The germline V and J ends were trimmed by 8 bases and 6 bases, with 14 bases remaining between them. This CDR3 comprises 12 residues. The CDR3 DNA follows: TGCAGCTTTAAGGGGGGGCCCAATGAGCAGTTCTTC. This translates into CSFKGGPNEQFF.

This clone appeared a few times. The chain couples TRBV11-2 to TRBJ1-1; D unclear. Germline V gives CDR1 SGHAT, CDR2 FQNNGV. CDR3 length: 14 residues. V gave up 0 bases and J gave up 9 bases, with 14 bases separating them. The CDR3 sequence is CASSLEREPPKAFF. The DNA of the CDR3 is TGTGCCAGCAGCTTAGAAAGAGAGCCACCTAAAGCTTTCTTT. The full variable domain, with the rest looked up from reference TRBV11-2 and TRBJ1-1, is EAGVAQSPRYKIIEKRQSVAFWCNPISGHATLYWYQQILGQGPKLLIQFQNNGVVDDSQLPKDRFSAERLKGVDSTLKIQPAKLEDSAVYLCASSLEREPPKAFFGQGTRLTVV.

This clone was found many times. The rearrangement uses TRBV5-6 and TRBJ2-7; D unclear. This CDR3 spans 11 amino acids. Germline CDR1 and CDR2: SGHDT and YYEEEE. V was shortened by 2 bases and J by 6 bases, with 6 bases between the two germline ends. In nucleotides, the CDR3 is TGTGCCAGCAGCTTTGCGCGCGAGCAGTACTTC. It encodes CASSFAREQYF.

Points on this clone: The junction shows a germline mismatch at one end, possibly a read error. The CDR3 DNA sequence: TGTGCCAGCAGTATGGTCGTGAACACTGAAACTTTCTTT. It translates to CASSMVVNTETFF. This sequence joins TRBV2 and TRBJ1-1; D is uncertain. This CDR3 is 13 amino acids long. Germline CDR1 reads SNHLY; CDR2 reads FYNNEI.

This chain uses TRBV29-1 with TRBJ2-7, with TRBD1 matching over 12 bases. Germline-derived CDR1 and CDR2 are SQVTM and ANQGSEA. The V segment lost 4 bases and the J segment 7 bases; nucleotides outside the gene matches: 8. The CDR3 runs 14 residues. CDR3 nucleotide sequence: TGCAGCGTTGCCGGGACAGGGGGCTCGAGTGAGCAGTACTTC. It yields the protein CSVAGTGGSSEQYF.

The genes are TRBV29-1 and TRBJ1-1; 9 bases are shared with TRBD1. Losses at the gene ends were 7 bases for V and 4 bases for J; bases not matched to a gene: 10. Germline values: CDR1 SQVTM, CDR2 ANQGSEA. The CDR3 extends over 14 amino acids. The CDR3: CSAQTGGLGTEAFF. The CDR3 DNA is TGCAGCGCCCAAACAGGGGGCTTAGGCACTGAAGCTTTCTTT.

This rearrangement joins TRBV5-6 to TRBJ1-1; 7 positions agree with TRBD1. This CDR3 is 16 amino acids long. Trimming at V came to 0 bases and at J to 2 bases, leaving 7 bases not matched to a gene. CDR1 is SGHDT, CDR2 YYEEEE, per germline. CDR3 sequence: CASSLDRGNKNTEAFF. The CDR3 coding sequence is TGTGCCAGCAGCTTGGACAGGGGAAACAAAAACACTGAAGCTTTCTTT. Supplemented by reference TRBV5-6 and TRBJ1-1, the full variable domain reads DAGVTQSPTHLIKTRGQQVTLRCSPKSGHDTVSWYQQALGQGPQFIFQYYEEEERQRGNFPDRFSGHQFPNYSSELNVNALLLGDSALYLCASSLDRGNKNTEAFFGQGTRLTVV.

The rearrangement uses TRBV4-2 and TRBJ1-1; D possibly corresponds to TRBD1 (5 bases). In germline, CDR1 is LGHNA, CDR2 YNFKEQ. This CDR3 region has 14 residues. V shed 1 base and J shed 1 base, with 7 bases lying between them. DNA for the CDR3: TGTGCCAGCAGCCAAGGTCAGGGGAACACTGAAGCTTTCTTT. Amino acids: CASSQGQGNTEAFF.

The chain combines TRBV20-1 with TRBJ1-2; D unresolved. V shed 5 bases and J shed 8 bases, with 12 bases lying between them. CDR1 and CDR2 from the germline V gene are DFQATT and SNEGSKA (reference sequence). The CDR3 loop spans 11 amino acids. DNA for the CDR3: TGCAGTGCTCAGTGGGTCTTGGGCTACACCTTC. Amino acids: CSAQWVLGYTF.

Here the CDR3 reads CASSEGGVLNYGYTF. CDR3 bases: TGTGCCAGCAGTGAAGGCGGGGTGCTCAACTATGGCTACACCTTC. The chain combines TRBV6-1 with TRBJ1-2, with D unresolved. The V and J ends lost 1 base and 2 bases respectively, with 11 bases between them. Germline values: CDR1 MNHNS, CDR2 SASEGT. This CDR3 region has 15 residues.

The chain couples TRBV19 to TRBJ2-2; TRBD2 might be the D (5 bases). CDR3 size: 14 residues. Germline-derived CDR1 and CDR2 are LNHDA and SQIVND (reference sequence). Trimming took off 3 bases at V and 2 bases at J, with 7 bases between the two ends. CDR3 protein: CASSMSGNTGELFF. The CDR3, as DNA: TGTGCCAGTAGTATGTCGGGAAACACCGGGGAGCTGTTTTTT.

The chain recombines TRBV30 with TRBJ1-1; D is undetermined. The CDR3 consists of 13 residues. Trimming pared 0 bases from V and 8 bases from J, leaving 13 bases between. Looked up from germline, CDR1 is GTSNPN and CDR2 is SVGIG (reference sequence). The CDR3 sequence is CAWSVRGIVEAFF. DNA of the CDR3: TGTGCCTGGAGTGTACGAGGAATAGTGGAAGCTTTCTTT.

The chain joins TRBV6-1 to TRBJ1-5; D unresolved. The ends were cut back, 7 bases at V and 1 base at J, with 5 bases in the middle. Germline V CDR1 and CDR2: MNHNS, SASEGT. This CDR3 spans 12 amino acids. CDR3 nucleotide sequence: TGTGCCAGCACTATCAGCAATCAGCCCCAGCATTTT. It translates to CASTISNQPQHF.

This rearrangement joins TRBV2 to TRBJ2-3; 8 bases align to TRBD1. CDR3 length equals 12 residues. The J segment lost 9 bases and the V segment lost 4 bases, leaving 3 bases of the junction unmatched. Germline V gene sequence: CDR1 SNHLY, CDR2 FYNNEI. The CDR3 reads CASSVRQGTQYF. DNA for the CDR3: TGTGCCAGCAGTGTCCGACAGGGGACGCAGTATTTT.

The J gene is TRBJ2-7, the V gene TRBV9, with TRBD2 matching 9 bases. Germline CDR1 and CDR2: SGDLS and YYNGEE. J was trimmed by 0 bases and V by 0 bases; bases with no gene match: 4. The CDR3 sequence is 16 residues long. CDR3 protein: CASSVEPSGVSYEQYF. Written as DNA, the CDR3 is TGTGCCAGCAGCGTAGAGCCTAGCGGGGTCTCCTACGAGCAGTACTTC.